The next 25 T cell receptor beta chains were all read from a single sample in a study of spatial heterogeneity in lung cancer. Notes on the study in general: The number of expanded tumor alpha and beta chains correlated with mutation number.

Time point here: sample taken at primary tumor resection. The antigens of these receptors remain unknown. TCRdb reprocessed the 5' RACE reads with MiXCR, giving one entry per CDR3 protein. This table holds fewer than 4,500 distinct CDR3 sequences, under 14% found once. Sample: lung tumor tissue, taken at surgery. The receptors were gathered from a male donor with early-stage non-small cell lung cancer.

V and J are TRBV7-9 and TRBJ2-1, with 12 bases aligning to TRBD2. Per germline, CDR1 SEHNR and CDR2 FQNEAQ (reference sequence). With 6 bases clipped from V and 5 bases from J, the junction kept 5 bases outside the gene matches. The CDR3 spans 15 residues. CDR3 sequence: CASRLAGGSHNEQFF. CDR3 nucleotide sequence: TGTGCCAGCAGGCTAGCGGGAGGGAGTCACAATGAGCAGTTCTTC.

The V and J genes are TRBV5-1 and TRBJ2-1; D possibly uses TRBD1 or TRBD2 (6 bases each). Germline CDR1 reads SGHRS; CDR2 reads YFSETQ. The CDR3 is made up of 13 amino acids. The V end lost 4 bases, the J end lost 6 bases, and 11 bases lay between the germline ends. CDR3 in DNA: TGCGCCAGCAGCACCAGGGGAGGCAATGAGCAGTTCTTC. It specifies CASSTRGGNEQFF.

In its sample, this clonotype is medium-sized (0.01 to 0.1%). This sequence joins TRBV11-3 and TRBJ1-1; no clear D gene. Germline V gene lookup returns CDR1 SGHNT and CDR2 YENEEA. The CDR3 has 13 residues. V was pared by 5 bases and J by 0 bases, with 7 bases between. The CDR3 loop is CASSTSLNTEAFF. The CDR3 bases are TGTGCCAGCAGCACAAGCTTGAACACTGAAGCTTTCTTT.

This clonotype counts as medium-sized. The chain recombines TRBV28 with TRBJ2-1; D ambiguous. Trimming pared 8 bases from V and 5 bases from J, leaving 10 bases between. The V gene's germline CDR1 is MDHEN and CDR2 SYDVKM. The CDR3 is 12 amino acids. CDR3 region: CASGNIHNEQFF. The DNA for the CDR3 is TGTGCCAGCGGCAACATCCACAATGAGCAGTTCTTC.

By proportion, this clonotype is medium-sized. The chain couples TRBV27 to TRBJ2-7; no firm D call. The germline CDR1 and CDR2 sequences are MNHEY and SMNVEV (reference sequence). CDR3 length equals 13 residues. V gave up 5 bases and J gave up 2 bases, with 10 bases separating them. The CDR3 coding sequence is TGTGCCAGCAGTCCCTTAGGCCCCTACGAGCAGTACGTC. Translating it yields CASSPLGPYEQYV.

This clonotype has only a few counts. The chain employs TRBV7-2 and TRBJ1-5; 7 bases map to TRBD1. The germline gives CDR1 SGHTA, CDR2 FQGNSA. The J segment lost 2 bases and the V segment lost 2 bases, leaving 6 bases of the junction unmatched. This CDR3 region has 16 residues. The CDR3 DNA is TGTGCCAGCAGCTTAATTTCCGGGACAGGCAATCAGCCCCAGCATTTT. Encoded protein: CASSLISGTGNQPQHF.

The chain joins TRBV20-1 to TRBJ2-5; a possible D gene is TRBD2 (6 bases). The CDR3 has 15 amino acids. Trimming left V 5 bases short and J 1 base short, with 17 bases between. Germline CDR1 is DFQATT and CDR2 is SNEGSKA (reference sequence). CDR3 region: CSAATWPGVQETQYF. DNA of the CDR3: TGCAGTGCTGCCACTTGGCCGGGGGTCCAAGAGACCCAGTACTTC.

This rearrangement joins TRBV29-1 to TRBJ2-3; 10 bases are shared with TRBD2. This CDR3 comprises 14 residues. Germline CDR1 is SQVTM and CDR2 is ANQGSEA. V was pared by 4 bases and J by 7 bases, with 8 bases of the junction left unmatched. This CDR3 is CSVVSGGAWHTQYF. The CDR3 coding sequence is TGCAGCGTTGTGAGCGGGGGGGCTTGGCATACGCAGTATTTT.

This clonotype has a handful of counts. This chain joins TRBV6-5 and TRBJ2-1; D gene ambiguous. CDR3 length: 14 amino acids. CDR1 and CDR2 from the germline V gene are MNHEY and SVGAGI. V gave up 2 bases and J gave up 4 bases, with 9 bases separating them. CDR3 residues: CASSYQSGYNEQFF. The CDR3, as DNA: TGTGCCAGCAGTTACCAATCTGGTTACAATGAGCAGTTCTTC.

Only a few counts were recorded for this clonotype. The CDR3 protein is CASSLSAAINSPLHF. CDR3 coding DNA: TGTGCCAGCTCACTCTCCGCAGCCATCAATTCACCCCTCCACTTT. The chain is built from TRBV18 and TRBJ1-6; D gene ambiguous. The CDR3 loop spans 15 amino acids. Germline V CDR1 and CDR2: KGHSH, LQKENI. Trimming pared 4 bases from V and 7 bases from J, leaving 14 bases between.

This clonotype was observed many times. The rearrangement uses TRBV19 and TRBJ2-5; the D gene could be TRBD1 or TRBD2 (6 bases each). The length of the CDR3 is 14 residues. The ends were cut back, 5 bases at V and 5 bases at J, with 15 bases in the middle. The germline V gene encodes CDR1 LNHDA and CDR2 SQIVND (reference sequence). CDR3 in amino acids: CASSPGGSQETQYF. The DNA for the CDR3 is TGTGCCAGTAGTCCCGGGGGCAGCCAGGAGACCCAGTACTTC.

This sequence joins TRBV7-9 and TRBJ2-1; TRBD2 might be the D (6 bases). CDR3 length: 16 amino acids. The ends were cut back, 5 bases at V and 9 bases at J, with 23 bases in the middle. CDR1 and CDR2 (germline): SEHNR, FQNEAQ (reference sequence). CDR3 DNA: TGTGCCAGCAGCCGGGACCCGGGACTCCCATCCGCTGAGCAGTTCTTC. Translating it yields CASSRDPGLPSAEQFF.

This clonotype was found a few times. This chain uses TRBV27 with TRBJ2-7, with TRBD2 matching 7 bases. The CDR3 is made up of 13 amino acids. V shed 3 bases and J 1 base; nucleotides not matched to a gene: 0. Germline V lookup: CDR1 MNHEY, CDR2 SMNVEV (reference sequence). The CDR3 DNA reads as TGTGCCAGCAGTTTGGGAGGGTCCTACGAGCAGTACTTC. Protein: CASSLGGSYEQYF.

The V gene is TRBV10-3, the J gene TRBJ2-7, with D possibly called TRBD1 or TRBD2 (6 bases each). V was clipped by 5 bases and J by 6 bases, with 14 bases between them. CDR1 and CDR2 (germline): ENHRY, SYGVKD. This CDR3 has 13 residues. DNA of the CDR3: TGTGCCATCAGTTCAGCACAGGGAGGCGAGCAGTACGTC. It is translated as CAISSAQGGEQYV.

This clonotype occurred a few times. The V call is TRBV6-5, the J call TRBJ2-7; TRBD1 agrees at 7 bases. Germline CDR1 is MNHEY and CDR2 is SVGAGI. The CDR3 has 15 residues. The V and J ends lost 6 bases and 0 bases, in that order; junction bases with no gene match: 8. For the CDR3, the DNA is TGTGCCAGCAGGAAAGCCGGGACAGCCTCCTACGAGCAGTACTTC. This codes for CASRKAGTASYEQYF.

Points on this clonotype: A single base separates this from a much larger clone, so it may be a read error. The chain employs TRBV7-8 and TRBJ1-3, with D perhaps TRBD1 (6 bases). Germline V CDR1 and CDR2: SGHVS, FQNEAQ. CDR3 size: 15 residues. Written as DNA, the CDR3 is TGTGCCAGCAGCTTTGGACAGCTCTCTAGAAACACCATATATTTT. This codes for CASSFGQLSRNTIYF.

This clonotype is labeled medium-sized (0.01 to 0.1%). The rearrangement uses TRBV7-2 and TRBJ2-3; D perhaps matches TRBD2 (6 bases). Trimming removed 5 bases at V and 4 bases at J, with 19 bases between. CDR3 size: 16 residues. The germline V gene has CDR1 SGHTA and CDR2 FQGNSA. The CDR3, as DNA: TGTGCCAGCAGCACTCCGGGACTTCCTACCTCAGATACGCAGTATTTT. This encodes CASSTPGLPTSDTQYF.

By share, this clonotype ranks as medium-sized. V and J are TRBV5-4 and TRBJ2-7; no definite D call. This CDR3 region has 11 residues. Trimming took 4 bases from V and 2 from J, leaving 4 bases between them. From germline, CDR1 is SGHNT and CDR2 YYREEE (reference sequence). The CDR3 protein is CASSGTYEQYF. The CDR3 region has the DNA TGTGCCAGCAGCGGAACCTACGAGCAGTACTTC. The full variable domain, completed using reference TRBV5-4 and TRBJ2-7, is ETGVTQSPTHLIKTRGQQVTLRCSSQSGHNTVSWYQQALGQGPQFIFQYYREEENGRGNFPPRFSGLQFPNYSSELNVNALELDDSALYLCASSGTYEQYFGPGTRLTVT.

The rearrangement links TRBV27 to TRBJ1-4; 9 bases align to TRBD1. The V and J ends lost 6 bases and 8 bases, in that order; junction bases with no gene match: 10. The length of the CDR3 is 15 residues. Germline values: CDR1 MNHEY, CDR2 SMNVEV (reference sequence). This CDR3 is CASRLGADRGEKLFF. The DNA for the CDR3 is TGTGCCAGCAGACTCGGCGCCGACAGGGGGGAAAAACTGTTTTTT. The entire variable domain, with the rest obtained from reference TRBV27 and TRBJ1-4, is as follows: EAQVTQNPRYLITVTGKKLTVTCSQNMNHEYMSWYRQDPGLGLRQIYYSMNVEVTDKGDVPEGYKVSRKEKRNFPLILESPSPNQTSLYFCASRLGADRGEKLFFGSGTQLSVL.

A few counts support this clonotype. This chain connects TRBV10-3 to TRBJ2-2; TRBD1 matches at 8 bases. The CDR3 consists of 16 residues. Germline V gene sequence: CDR1 ENHRY, CDR2 SYGVKD. With 4 bases clipped from V and 1 base from J, the junction kept 5 bases outside the gene matches. The CDR3 here is CAISGRQGKNTGELFF. CDR3 nucleotides: TGTGCCATCAGTGGGAGACAGGGGAAGAACACCGGGGAGCTGTTTTTT.

This clonotype was picked up a small number of times. CDR3 sequence: CASSLTGGPFYEQYF. In DNA form, the CDR3 reads TGTGCCAGCAGTCTGACAGGCGGCCCTTTCTACGAGCAGTACTTC. V gene TRBV28 combines with J gene TRBJ2-7, with a tentative D call TRBD1 (6 bases). Trimming stripped 5 bases from V and 3 bases from J, with 17 bases between. The length of the CDR3 is 15 residues. CDR1 is MDHEN, CDR2 SYDVKM, per germline. Full variable domain (missing parts from reference TRBV28 and TRBJ2-7): DVKVTQSSRYLVKRTGEKVFLECVQDMDHENMFWYRQDPGLGLRLIYFSYDVKMKEKGDIPEGYSVSREKKERFSLILESASTNQTSMYLCASSLTGGPFYEQYFGPGTRLTVT.

The sample holds a few counts of this clonotype. The chain combines TRBV9 with TRBJ2-2; 7 positions agree with TRBD2. The CDR3 runs to 17 residues. Germline-derived CDR1 and CDR2 are SGDLS and YYNGEE. V was pared by 2 bases and J by 1 base, with 8 bases of the junction left unmatched. CDR3 coding DNA: TGTGCCAGCAGCGTTCAGCGGGGCCAAGGGAACACCGGGGAGCTGTTTTTT. Amino acid sequence: CASSVQRGQGNTGELFF.

V and J are TRBV5-4 and TRBJ2-5; possible D gene TRBD2, 5 bases. There are 15 residues in the CDR3. V dropped 1 base and J dropped 2 bases, with 12 bases sitting between them. Per the germline V gene, CDR1 is SGHNT and CDR2 is YYREEE (reference sequence). CDR3 sequence: CASSLWGSAQETQYF. The DNA for the CDR3 is TGTGCCAGCAGCTTGTGGGGTAGCGCTCAAGAGACCCAGTACTTC.

CDR3 region: CASSLKVNYGYTF. DNA for the CDR3: TGTGCCAGCAGCTTAAAGGTTAACTATGGCTACACCTTC. The chain couples TRBV7-2 to TRBJ1-2; D is unresolved. Trimming took off 2 bases at V and 1 base at J, with 5 bases between the two ends. Germline CDR1 SGHTA, CDR2 FQGNSA. This CDR3 is 13 amino acids long.

This clonotype was counted only a few times. The J gene is TRBJ2-2, the V gene TRBV7-8, with 11 bases aligning to TRBD1. This CDR3 spans 17 amino acids. Germline values: CDR1 SGHVS, CDR2 FQNEAQ. J gave up 8 bases and V 6 bases, and 14 bases lay outside the gene matches. The CDR3 DNA is TGTGCCAGCAGTTTTTCCTCCCGGACAGGGGGCCTGGGGGAGCTGTTTTTT. Its protein is CASSFSSRTGGLGELFF.